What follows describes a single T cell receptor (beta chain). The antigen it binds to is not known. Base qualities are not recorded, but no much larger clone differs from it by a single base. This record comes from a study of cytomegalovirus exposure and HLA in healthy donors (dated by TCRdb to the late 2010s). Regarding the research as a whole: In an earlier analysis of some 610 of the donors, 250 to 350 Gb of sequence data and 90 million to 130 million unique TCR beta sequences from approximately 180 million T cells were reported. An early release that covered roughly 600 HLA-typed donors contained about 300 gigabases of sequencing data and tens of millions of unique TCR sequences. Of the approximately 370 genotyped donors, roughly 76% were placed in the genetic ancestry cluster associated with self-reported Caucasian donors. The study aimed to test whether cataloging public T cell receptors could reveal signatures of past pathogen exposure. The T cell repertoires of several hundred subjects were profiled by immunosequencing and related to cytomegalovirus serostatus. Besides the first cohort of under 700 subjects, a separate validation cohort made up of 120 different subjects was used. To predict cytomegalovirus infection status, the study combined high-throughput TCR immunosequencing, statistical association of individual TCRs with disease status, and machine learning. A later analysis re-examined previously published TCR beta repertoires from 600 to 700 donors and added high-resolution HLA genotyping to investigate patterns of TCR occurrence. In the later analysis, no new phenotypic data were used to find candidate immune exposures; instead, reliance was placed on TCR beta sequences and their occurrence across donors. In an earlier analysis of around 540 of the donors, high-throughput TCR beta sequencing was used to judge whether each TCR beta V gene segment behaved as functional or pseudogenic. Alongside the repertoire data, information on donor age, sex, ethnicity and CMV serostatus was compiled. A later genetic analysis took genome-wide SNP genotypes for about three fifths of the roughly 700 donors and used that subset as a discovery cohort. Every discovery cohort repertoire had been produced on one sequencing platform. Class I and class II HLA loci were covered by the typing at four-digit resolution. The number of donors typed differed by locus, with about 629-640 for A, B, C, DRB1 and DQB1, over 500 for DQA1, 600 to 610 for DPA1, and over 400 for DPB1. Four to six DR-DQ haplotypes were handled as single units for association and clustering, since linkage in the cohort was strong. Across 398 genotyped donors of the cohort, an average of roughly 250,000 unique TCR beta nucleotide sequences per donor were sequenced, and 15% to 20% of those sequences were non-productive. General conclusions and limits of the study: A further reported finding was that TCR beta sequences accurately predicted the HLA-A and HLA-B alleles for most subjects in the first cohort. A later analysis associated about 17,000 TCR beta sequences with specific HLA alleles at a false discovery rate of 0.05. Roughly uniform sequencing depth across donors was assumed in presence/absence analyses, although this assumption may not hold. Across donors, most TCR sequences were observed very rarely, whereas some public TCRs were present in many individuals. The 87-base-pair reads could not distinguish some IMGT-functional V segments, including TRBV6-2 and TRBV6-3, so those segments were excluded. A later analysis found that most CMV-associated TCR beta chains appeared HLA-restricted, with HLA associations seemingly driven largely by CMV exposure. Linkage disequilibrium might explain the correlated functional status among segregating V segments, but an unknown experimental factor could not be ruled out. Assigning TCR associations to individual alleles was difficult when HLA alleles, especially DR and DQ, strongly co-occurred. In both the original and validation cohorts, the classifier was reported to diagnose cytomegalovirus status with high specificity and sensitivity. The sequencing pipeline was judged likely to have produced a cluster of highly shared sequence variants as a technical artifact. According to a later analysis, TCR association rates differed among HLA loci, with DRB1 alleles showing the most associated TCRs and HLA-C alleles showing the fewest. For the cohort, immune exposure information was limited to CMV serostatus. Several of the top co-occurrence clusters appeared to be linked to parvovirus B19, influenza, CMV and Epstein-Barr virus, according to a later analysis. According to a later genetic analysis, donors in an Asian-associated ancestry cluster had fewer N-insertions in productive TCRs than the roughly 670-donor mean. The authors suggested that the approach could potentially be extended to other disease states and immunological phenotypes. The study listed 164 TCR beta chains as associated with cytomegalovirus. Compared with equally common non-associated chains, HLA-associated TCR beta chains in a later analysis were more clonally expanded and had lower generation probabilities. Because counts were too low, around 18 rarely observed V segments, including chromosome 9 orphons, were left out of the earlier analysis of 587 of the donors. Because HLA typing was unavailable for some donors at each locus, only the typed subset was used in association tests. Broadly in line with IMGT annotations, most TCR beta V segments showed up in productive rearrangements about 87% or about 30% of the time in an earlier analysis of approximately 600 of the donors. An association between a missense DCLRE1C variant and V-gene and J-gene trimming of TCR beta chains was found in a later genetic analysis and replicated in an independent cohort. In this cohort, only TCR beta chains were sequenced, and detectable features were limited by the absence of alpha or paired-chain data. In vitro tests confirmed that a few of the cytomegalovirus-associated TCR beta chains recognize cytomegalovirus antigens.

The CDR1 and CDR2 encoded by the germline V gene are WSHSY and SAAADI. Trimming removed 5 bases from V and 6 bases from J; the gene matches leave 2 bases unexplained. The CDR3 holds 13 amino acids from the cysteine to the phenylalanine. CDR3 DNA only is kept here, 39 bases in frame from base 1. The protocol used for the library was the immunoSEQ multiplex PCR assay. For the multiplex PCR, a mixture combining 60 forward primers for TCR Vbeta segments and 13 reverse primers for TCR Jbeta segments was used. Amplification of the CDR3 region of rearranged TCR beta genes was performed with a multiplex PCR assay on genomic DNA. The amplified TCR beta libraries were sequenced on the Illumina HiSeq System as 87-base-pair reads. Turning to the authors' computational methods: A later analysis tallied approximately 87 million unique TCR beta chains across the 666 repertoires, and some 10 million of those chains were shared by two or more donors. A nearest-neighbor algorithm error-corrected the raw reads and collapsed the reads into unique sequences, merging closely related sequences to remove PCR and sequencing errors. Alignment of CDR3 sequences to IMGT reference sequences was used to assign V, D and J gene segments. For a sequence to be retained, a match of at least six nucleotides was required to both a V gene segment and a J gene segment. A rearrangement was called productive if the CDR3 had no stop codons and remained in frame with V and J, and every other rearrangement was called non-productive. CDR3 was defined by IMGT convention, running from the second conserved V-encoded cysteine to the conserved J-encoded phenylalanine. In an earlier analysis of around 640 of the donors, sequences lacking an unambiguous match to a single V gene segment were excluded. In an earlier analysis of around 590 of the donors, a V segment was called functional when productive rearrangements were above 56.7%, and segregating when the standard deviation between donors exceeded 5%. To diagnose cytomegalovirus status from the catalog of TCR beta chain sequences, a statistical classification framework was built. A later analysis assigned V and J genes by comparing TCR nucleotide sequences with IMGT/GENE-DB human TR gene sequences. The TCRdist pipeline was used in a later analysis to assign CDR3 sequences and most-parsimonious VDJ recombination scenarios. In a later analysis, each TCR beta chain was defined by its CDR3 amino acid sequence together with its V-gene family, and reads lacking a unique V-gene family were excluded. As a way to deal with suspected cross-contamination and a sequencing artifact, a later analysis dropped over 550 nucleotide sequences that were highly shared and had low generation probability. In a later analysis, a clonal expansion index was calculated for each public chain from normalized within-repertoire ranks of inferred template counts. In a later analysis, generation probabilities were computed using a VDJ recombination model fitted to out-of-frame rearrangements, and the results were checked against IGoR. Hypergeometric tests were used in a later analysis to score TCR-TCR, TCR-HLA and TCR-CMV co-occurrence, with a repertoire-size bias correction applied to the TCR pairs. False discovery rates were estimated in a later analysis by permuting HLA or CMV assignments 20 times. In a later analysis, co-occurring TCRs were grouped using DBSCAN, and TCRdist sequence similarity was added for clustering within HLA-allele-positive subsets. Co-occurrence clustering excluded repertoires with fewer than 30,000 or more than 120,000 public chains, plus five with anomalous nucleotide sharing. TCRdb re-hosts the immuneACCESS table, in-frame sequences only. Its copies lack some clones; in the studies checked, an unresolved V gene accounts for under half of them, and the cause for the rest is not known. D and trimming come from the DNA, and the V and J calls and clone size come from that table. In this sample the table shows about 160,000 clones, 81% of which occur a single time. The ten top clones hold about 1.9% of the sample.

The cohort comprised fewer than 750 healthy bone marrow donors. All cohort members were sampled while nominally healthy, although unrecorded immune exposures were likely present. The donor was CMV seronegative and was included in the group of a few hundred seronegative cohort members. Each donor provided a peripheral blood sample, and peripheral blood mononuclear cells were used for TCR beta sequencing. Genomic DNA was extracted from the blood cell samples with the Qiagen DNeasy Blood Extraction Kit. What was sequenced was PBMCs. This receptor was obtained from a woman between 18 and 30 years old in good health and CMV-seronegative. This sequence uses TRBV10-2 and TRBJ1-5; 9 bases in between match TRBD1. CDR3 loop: CASSLQGAQPQHF. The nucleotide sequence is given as TGCGCCAGCAGTTTACAGGGGGCTCAGCCCCAGCATTTT.